This T cell receptor (beta chain) was obtained from a study of T cells after yellow fever vaccination. Template switching with 5'RACE generated the TCR cDNA and added a universal primer site and UMIs. TCRdb redid the calling of the 5' RACE reads with MiXCR, one entry per CDR3 protein. The sample carries 350,000 or so distinct CDR3 sequences, 7% to 10% recorded once. The source material was PBMCs, sampled roughly seven weeks after the first yellow fever vaccination. The TCR sequence derives from a man between 18 and 29 years old who received the YFV17D yellow fever vaccine.

The CDR3: CSVEGARANTEAFF. Here the CDR3 DNA reads TGCAGCGTTGAAGGGGCCAGGGCGAACACTGAAGCTTTCTTT. This chain connects TRBV29-1 to TRBJ1-1; D is perhaps TRBD1 (5 bases). Looked up from germline, CDR1 is SQVTM and CDR2 is ANQGSEA. The CDR3 extends over 14 amino acids. Trimming removed 1 base at V and 1 base at J, with 10 bases between.